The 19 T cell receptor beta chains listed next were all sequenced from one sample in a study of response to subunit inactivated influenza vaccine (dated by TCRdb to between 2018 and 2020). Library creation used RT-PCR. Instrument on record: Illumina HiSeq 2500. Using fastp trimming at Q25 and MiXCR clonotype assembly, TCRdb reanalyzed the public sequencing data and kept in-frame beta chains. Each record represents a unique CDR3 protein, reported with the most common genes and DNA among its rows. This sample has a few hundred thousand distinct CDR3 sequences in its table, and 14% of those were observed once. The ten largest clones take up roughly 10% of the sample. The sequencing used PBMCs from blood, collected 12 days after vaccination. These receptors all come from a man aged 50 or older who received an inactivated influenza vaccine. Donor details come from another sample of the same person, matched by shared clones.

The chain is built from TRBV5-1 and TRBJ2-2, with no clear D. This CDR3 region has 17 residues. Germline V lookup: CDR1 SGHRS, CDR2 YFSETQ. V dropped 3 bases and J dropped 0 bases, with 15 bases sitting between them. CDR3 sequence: CASSSLPLTANTGELFF. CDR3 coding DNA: TGCGCCAGCAGCTCCCTCCCCCTGACTGCGAACACCGGGGAGCTGTTTTTT. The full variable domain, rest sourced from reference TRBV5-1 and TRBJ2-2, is KAGVTQTPRYLIKTRGQQVTLSCSPISGHRSVSWYQQTPGQGLQFLFEYFSETQRNKGNFPGRFSGRQFSNSRSEMNVSTLELGDSALYLCASSSLPLTANTGELFFGEGSRLTVL.

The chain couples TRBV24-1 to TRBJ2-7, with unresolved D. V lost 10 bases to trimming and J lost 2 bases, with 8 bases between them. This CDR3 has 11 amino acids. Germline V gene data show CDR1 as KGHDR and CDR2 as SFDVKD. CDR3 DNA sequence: TGTGCCACAAGGATTACCTACGAGCAGTACTTC. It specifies CATRITYEQYF.

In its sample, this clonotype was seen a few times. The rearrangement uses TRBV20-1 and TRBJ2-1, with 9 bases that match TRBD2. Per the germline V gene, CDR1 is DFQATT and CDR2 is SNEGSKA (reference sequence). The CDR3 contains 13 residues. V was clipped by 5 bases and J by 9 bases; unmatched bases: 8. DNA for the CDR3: TGCAGTGCTGGACTAGTAGCGGGAGTTGAGCAGTTCTTC. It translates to CSAGLVAGVEQFF.

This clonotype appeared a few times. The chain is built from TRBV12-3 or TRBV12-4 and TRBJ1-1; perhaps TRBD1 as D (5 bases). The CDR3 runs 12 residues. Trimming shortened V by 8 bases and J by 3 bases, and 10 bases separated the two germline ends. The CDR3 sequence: CASGGTYTEAFF. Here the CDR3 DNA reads TGTGCCAGCGGGGGAACATACACTGAAGCTTTCTTT.

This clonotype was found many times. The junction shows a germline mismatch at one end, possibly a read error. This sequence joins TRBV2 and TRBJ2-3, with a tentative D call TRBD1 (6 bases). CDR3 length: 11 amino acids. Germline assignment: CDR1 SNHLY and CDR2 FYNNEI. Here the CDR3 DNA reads TGTGCCAGCAGCGAAGGGGGAAGTCAGTATTTT. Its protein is CASSEGGSQYF.

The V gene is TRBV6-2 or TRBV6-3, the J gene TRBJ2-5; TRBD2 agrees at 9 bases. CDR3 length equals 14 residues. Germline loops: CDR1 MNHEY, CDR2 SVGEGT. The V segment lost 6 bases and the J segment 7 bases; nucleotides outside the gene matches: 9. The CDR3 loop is CASRMVAGEGTQYF. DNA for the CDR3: TGTGCCAGCAGGATGGTAGCGGGAGAGGGGACCCAGTACTTC.

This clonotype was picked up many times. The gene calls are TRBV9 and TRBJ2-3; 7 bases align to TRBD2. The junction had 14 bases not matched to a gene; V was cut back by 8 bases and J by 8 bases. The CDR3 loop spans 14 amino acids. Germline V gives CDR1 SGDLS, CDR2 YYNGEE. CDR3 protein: CASSLAGELGTQYF. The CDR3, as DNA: TGTGCCAGTTCTCTCGCGGGAGAGTTAGGTACGCAGTATTTT.

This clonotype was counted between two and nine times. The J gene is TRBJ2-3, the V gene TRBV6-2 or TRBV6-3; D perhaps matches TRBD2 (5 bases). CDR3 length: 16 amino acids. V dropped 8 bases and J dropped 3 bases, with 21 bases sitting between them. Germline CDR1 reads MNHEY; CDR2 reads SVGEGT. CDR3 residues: CASVPSDRGTTDTQYF. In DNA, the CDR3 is TGTGCCAGCGTACCGAGCGACCGGGGAACTACAGATACGCAGTATTTT.

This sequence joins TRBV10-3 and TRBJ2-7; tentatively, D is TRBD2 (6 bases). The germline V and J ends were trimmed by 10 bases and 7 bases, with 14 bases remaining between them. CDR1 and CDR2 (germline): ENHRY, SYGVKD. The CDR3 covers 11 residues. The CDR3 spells CATHSAGEQYF. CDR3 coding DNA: TGTGCCACCCACTCCGCGGGGGAGCAGTACTTC.

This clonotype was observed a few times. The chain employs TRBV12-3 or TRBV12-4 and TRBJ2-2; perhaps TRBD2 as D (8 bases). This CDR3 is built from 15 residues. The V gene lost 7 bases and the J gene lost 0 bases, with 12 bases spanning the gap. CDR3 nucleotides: TGTGCCAGCAATAGCGGGACAGCGAACACCGGGGAGCTGTTTTTT. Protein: CASNSGTANTGELFF.

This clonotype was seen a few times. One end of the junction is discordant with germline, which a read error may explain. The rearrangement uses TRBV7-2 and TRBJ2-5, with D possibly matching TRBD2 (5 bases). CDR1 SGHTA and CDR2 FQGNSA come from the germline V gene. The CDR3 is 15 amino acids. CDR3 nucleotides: TGTGCCAGCAGTTTAGACAACCTAGCCCGGGGGACCCAGTACTTC. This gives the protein CASSLDNLARGTQYF.

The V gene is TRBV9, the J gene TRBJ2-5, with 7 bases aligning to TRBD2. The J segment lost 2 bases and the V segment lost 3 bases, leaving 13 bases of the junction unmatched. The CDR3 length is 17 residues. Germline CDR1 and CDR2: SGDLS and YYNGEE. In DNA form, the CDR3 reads TGTGCCAGCAGCGGGAGCCCGATCGGCGGGGGACAAGAGACCCAGTACTTC. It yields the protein CASSGSPIGGGQETQYF.

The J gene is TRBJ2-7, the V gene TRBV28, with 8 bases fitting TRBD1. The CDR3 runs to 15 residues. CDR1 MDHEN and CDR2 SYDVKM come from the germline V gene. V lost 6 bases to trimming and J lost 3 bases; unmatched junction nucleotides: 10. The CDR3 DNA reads TGTGCCAGCAGGGATCTTACGGGACAGGTCTACGAGCAGTACTTC. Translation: CASRDLTGQVYEQYF.

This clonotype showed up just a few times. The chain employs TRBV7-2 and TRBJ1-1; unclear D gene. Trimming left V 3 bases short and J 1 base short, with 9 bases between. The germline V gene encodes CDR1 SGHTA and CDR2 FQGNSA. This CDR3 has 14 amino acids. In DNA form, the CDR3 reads TGTGCCAGCAGCTTTCTCCTTACGAACACTGAAGCTTTCTTT. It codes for CASSFLLTNTEAFF.

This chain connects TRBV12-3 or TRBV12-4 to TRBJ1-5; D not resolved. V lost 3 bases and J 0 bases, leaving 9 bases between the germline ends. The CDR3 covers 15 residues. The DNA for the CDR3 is TGTGCCAGCAGTTTGGTGGGCGCTAGCAATCAGCCCCAGCATTTT. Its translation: CASSLVGASNQPQHF.

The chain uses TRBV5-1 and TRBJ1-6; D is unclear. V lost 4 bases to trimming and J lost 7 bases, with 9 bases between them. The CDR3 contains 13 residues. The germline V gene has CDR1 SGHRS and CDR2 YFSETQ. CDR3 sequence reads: CASSPTHNSPLHF. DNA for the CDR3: TGCGCCAGCAGCCCCACCCACAATTCACCCCTCCACTTT.

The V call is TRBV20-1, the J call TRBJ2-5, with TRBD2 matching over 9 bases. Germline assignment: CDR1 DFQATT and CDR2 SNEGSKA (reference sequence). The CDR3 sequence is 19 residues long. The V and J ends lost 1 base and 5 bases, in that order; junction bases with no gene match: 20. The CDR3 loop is CSARARPVLAGGAGETQYF. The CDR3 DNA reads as TGCAGTGCTAGAGCCCGACCCGTACTAGCGGGTGGGGCGGGTGAGACCCAGTACTTC.

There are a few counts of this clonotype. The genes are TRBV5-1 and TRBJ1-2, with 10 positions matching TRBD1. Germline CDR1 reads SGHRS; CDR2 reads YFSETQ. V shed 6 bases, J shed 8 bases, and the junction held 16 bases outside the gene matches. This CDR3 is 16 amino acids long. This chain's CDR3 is CASTFRSGDRGGGYTF. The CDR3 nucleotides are TGCGCCAGCACCTTCAGGTCCGGGGACAGGGGTGGAGGCTACACCTTC.

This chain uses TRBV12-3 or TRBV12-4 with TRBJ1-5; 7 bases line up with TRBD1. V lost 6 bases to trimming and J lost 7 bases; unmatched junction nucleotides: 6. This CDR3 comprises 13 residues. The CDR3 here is CASSRRQGQPQHF. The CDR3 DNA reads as TGTGCCAGCAGCCGACGACAGGGACAGCCCCAGCATTTT.